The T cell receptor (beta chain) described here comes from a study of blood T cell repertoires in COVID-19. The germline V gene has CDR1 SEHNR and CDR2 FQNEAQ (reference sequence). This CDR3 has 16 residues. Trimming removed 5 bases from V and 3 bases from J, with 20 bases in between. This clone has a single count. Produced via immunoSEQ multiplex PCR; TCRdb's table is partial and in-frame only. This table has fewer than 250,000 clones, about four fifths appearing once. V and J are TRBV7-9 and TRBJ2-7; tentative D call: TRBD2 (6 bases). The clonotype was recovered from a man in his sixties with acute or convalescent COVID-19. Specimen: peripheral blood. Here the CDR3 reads CASSPATGDKGYEQYF. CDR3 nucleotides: TGTGCCAGCAGCCCCGCTACGGGGGATAAGGGCTACGAGCAGTACTTC.